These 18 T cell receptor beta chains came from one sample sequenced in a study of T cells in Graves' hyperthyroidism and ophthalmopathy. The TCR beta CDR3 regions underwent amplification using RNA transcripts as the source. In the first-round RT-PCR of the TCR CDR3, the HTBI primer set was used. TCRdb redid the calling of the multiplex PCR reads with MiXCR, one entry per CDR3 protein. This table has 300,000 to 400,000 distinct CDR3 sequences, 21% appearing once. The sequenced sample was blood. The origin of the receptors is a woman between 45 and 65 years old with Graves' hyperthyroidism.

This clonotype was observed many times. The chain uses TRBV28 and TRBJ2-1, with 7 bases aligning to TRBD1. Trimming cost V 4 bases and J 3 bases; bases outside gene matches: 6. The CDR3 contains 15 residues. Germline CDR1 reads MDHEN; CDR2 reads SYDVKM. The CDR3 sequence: CASSSTGVFYNEQFF. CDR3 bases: TGTGCCAGCAGTTCAACAGGGGTCTTCTACAATGAGCAGTTCTTC. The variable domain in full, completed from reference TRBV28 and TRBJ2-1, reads DVKVTQSSRYLVKRTGEKVFLECVQDMDHENMFWYRQDPGLGLRLIYFSYDVKMKEKGDIPEGYSVSREKKERFSLILESASTNQTSMYLCASSSTGVFYNEQFFGPGTRLTVL.

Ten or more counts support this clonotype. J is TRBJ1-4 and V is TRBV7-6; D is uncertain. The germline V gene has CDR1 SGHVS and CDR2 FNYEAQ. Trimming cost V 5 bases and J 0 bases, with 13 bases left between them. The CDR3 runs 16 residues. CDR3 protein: CASSPSLIATNEKLFF. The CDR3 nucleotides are TGTGCCAGCAGCCCCTCCCTTATAGCAACTAATGAAAAACTGTTTTTT.

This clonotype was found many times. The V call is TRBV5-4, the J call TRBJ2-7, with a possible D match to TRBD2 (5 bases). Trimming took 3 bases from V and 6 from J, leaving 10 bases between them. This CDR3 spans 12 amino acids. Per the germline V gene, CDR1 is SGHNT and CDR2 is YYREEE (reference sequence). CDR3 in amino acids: CASSYGDFEQYF. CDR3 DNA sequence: TGTGCCAGCAGCTACGGGGATTTCGAGCAGTACTTC.

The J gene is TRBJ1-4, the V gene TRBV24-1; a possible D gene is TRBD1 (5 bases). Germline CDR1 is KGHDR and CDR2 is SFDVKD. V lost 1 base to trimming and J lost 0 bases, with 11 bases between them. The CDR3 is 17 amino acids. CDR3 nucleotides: TGTGCCACCAGTGATTTCACAGGAACTGCAACTAATGAAAAACTGTTTTTT. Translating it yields CATSDFTGTATNEKLFF.

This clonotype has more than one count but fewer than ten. The CDR3 here is CASTTGSSYNSPLHF. CDR3 DNA: TGTGCCAGCACCACAGGGAGCTCCTATAATTCACCCCTCCACTTT. The chain couples TRBV27 to TRBJ1-6, with TRBD1 as a possible D gene (6 bases). The ends were cut back, 7 bases at V and 0 bases at J, with 10 bases in the middle. The V gene's germline CDR1 is MNHEY and CDR2 SMNVEV (reference sequence). The CDR3 extends over 15 amino acids.

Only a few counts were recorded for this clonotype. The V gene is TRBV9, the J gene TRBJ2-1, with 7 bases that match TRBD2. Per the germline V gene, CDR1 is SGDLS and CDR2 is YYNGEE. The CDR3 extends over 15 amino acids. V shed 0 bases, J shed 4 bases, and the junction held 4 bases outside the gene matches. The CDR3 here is CASSVAAGVYNEQFF. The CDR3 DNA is TGTGCCAGCAGCGTAGCTGCGGGAGTATACAATGAGCAGTTCTTC.

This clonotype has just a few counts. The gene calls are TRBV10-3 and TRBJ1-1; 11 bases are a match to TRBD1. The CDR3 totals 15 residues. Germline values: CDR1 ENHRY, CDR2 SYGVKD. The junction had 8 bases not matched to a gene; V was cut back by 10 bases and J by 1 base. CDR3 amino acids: CATAGTGGGNTEAFF. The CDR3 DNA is TGTGCCACCGCCGGGACAGGGGGTGGGAACACTGAAGCTTTCTTT.

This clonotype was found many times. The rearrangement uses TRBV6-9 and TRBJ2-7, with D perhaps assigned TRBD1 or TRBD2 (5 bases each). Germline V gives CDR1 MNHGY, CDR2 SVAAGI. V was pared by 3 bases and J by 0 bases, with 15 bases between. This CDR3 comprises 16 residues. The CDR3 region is CASSYPGPTGSYEQYF. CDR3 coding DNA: TGTGCCAGCAGTTACCCGGGACCTACTGGCTCCTACGAGCAGTACTTC.

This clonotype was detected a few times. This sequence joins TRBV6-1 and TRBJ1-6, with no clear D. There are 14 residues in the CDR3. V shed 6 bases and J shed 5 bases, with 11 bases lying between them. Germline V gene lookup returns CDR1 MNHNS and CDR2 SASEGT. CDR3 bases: TGTGCCAGCAGGGGCGGGGTGCATAATTCACCCCTCCACTTT. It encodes CASRGGVHNSPLHF.

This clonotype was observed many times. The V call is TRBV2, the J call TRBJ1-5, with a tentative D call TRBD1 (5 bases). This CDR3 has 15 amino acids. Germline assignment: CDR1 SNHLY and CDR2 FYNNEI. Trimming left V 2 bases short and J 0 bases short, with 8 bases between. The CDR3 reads CASSESGYSNQPQHF. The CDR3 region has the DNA TGTGCCAGCAGTGAATCAGGGTATAGCAATCAGCCCCAGCATTTT.

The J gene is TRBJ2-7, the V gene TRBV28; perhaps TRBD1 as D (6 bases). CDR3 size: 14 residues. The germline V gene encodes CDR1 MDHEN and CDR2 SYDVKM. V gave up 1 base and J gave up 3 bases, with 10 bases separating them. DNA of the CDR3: TGTGCCAGCAGTTTATCGGACAGAAACTACGAGCAGTACTTC. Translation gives CASSLSDRNYEQYF.

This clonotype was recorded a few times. The CDR3 is CASSFLQGNNSPLHF. The CDR3 DNA sequence: TGTGCCAGCAGTTTCCTCCAGGGCAATAATTCACCCCTCCACTTT. The chain links TRBV12-3 or TRBV12-4 to TRBJ1-6; D possibly corresponds to TRBD1 (5 bases). V was clipped by 3 bases and J by 5 bases, with 11 bases between them. CDR3 length equals 15 residues.

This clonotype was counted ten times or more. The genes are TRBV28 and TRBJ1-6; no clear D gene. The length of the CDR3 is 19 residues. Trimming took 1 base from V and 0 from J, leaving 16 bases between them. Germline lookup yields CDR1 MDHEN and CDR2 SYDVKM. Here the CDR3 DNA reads TGTGCCAGCAGTTTATCAGTATATTCAAGTCGCTCCTATAATTCACCCCTCCACTTT. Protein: CASSLSVYSSRSYNSPLHF. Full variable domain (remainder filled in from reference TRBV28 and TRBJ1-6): DVKVTQSSRYLVKRTGEKVFLECVQDMDHENMFWYRQDPGLGLRLIYFSYDVKMKEKGDIPEGYSVSREKKERFSLILESASTNQTSMYLCASSLSVYSSRSYNSPLHFGNGTRLTVT.

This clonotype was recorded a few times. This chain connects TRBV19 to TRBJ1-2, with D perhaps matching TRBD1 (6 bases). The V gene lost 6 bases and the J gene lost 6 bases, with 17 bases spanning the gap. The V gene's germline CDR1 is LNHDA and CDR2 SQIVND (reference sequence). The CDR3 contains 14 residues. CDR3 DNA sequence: TGTGCCAGTAGCATCAGGCGGGACACAAATGGCTACACCTTC. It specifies CASSIRRDTNGYTF.

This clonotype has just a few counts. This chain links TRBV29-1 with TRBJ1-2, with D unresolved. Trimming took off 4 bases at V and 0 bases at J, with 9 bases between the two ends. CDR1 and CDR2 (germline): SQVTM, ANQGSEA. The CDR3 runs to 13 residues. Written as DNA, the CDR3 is TGCAGCGTTGGGGTAGGGACTAACTATGGCTACACCTTC. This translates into CSVGVGTNYGYTF. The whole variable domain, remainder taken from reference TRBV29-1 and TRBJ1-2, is SAVISQKPSRDICQRGTSLTIQCQVDSQVTMMFWYRQQPGQSLTLIATANQGSEATYESGFVIDKFPISRPNLTFSTLTVSNMSPEDSSIYLCSVGVGTNYGYTFGSGTRLTVV.

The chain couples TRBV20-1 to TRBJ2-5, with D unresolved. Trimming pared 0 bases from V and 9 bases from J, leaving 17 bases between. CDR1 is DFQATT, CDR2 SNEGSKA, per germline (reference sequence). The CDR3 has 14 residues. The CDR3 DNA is TGCAGTGCTAGAGATCGGATATTCGCATTGGCCCAGTACTTC. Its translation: CSARDRIFALAQYF.

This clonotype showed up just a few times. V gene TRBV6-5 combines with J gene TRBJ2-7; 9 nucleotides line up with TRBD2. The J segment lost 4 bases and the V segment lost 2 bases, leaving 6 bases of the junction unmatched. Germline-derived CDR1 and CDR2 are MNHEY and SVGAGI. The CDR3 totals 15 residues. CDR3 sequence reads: CASSYRLAGPYEQYF. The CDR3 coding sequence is TGTGCCAGCAGTTACAGGCTAGCGGGACCTTACGAGCAGTACTTC.

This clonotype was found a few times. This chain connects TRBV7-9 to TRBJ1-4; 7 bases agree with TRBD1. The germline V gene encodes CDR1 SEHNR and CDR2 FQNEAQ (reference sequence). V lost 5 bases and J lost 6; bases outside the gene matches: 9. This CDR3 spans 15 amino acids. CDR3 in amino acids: CASSRSGTAYEKLFF. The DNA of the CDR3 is TGTGCCAGCAGCCGATCCGGGACAGCGTATGAAAAACTGTTTTTT.